This T cell receptor beta chain was retrieved from a study of T cell responses to AZD1222 COVID-19 vaccine. Background on the study: Second doses at about 4 or about 12 weeks were pooled. Whole-study results and caveats: Sampling captured repertoires only after the peak T cell response. Baseline seropositivity characterized only six AZD1222 recipients. White British donors predominated, females outnumbered males, and clonal diversity was possibly underestimated.

Generated by immunoSEQ multiplex PCR, the TCRdb table keeps only in-frame clones and is missing some. This repertoire shows 150,000 or so clones, about 90% found once; its top ten account for over 3%. The germline V gene encodes CDR1 SGHTA and CDR2 FQGNSA. The CDR3 length is 15 residues. V lost 5 bases, J lost 2 bases, and 15 bases lay in between. To note about this clone: Its antigen is unknown.

The sample was peripheral blood, taken on day 0 of AZD1222 vaccination. The J gene is TRBJ2-5, the V gene TRBV7-2; no definite D call. The source is an adult in good health. The CDR3 DNA sequence: TGTGCCAGCAGCCAGGAGTTGGGCTCACAAGAGACCCAGTACTTC. Its protein product is CASSQELGSQETQYF.